The table lists the clone carrying this TCR beta chain with many counts. The antigen remains unidentified. The data were obtained in a study of CD8 T cells in ankylosing spondylitis. Regarding the study as a whole: Earlier work had already found some motif variants in reactive arthritis synovial fluid and blood. Disease-linked clones proved CD8+ and comparatively uncommon in peripheral blood. Apparently characteristic of ankylosing spondylitis blood was a TCR beta motif (roughly eight highly homologous variants). Enrichment of disease-linked clones was reportedly significant in matched ankylosing spondylitis synovial fluid.

CDR1 and CDR2 from the germline V gene are DFQATT and SNEGSKA (reference sequence). CDR3 length: 16 residues. V was pared by 0 bases and J by 4 bases, with 7 bases of the junction left unmatched. As the method for making TCR beta libraries, quantitative 5'-RACE with molecular barcodes was used. TCRdb recomputed calls from the 5' RACE reads with MiXCR, one row per CDR3 protein. The table lists approximately 440,000 distinct CDR3 sequences, more than 15% of them singletons. The source of this sequence is a male donor with ankylosing spondylitis. The source material was blood, either unsorted or a sorted T cell fraction (not recorded which). This chain links TRBV20-1 with TRBJ2-2; 8 bases fit TRBD2. The CDR3 loop is CSARESSGLRTGELFF. The CDR3 nucleotides are TGCAGTGCTAGAGAATCTAGCGGGTTACGCACCGGGGAGCTGTTTTTT.